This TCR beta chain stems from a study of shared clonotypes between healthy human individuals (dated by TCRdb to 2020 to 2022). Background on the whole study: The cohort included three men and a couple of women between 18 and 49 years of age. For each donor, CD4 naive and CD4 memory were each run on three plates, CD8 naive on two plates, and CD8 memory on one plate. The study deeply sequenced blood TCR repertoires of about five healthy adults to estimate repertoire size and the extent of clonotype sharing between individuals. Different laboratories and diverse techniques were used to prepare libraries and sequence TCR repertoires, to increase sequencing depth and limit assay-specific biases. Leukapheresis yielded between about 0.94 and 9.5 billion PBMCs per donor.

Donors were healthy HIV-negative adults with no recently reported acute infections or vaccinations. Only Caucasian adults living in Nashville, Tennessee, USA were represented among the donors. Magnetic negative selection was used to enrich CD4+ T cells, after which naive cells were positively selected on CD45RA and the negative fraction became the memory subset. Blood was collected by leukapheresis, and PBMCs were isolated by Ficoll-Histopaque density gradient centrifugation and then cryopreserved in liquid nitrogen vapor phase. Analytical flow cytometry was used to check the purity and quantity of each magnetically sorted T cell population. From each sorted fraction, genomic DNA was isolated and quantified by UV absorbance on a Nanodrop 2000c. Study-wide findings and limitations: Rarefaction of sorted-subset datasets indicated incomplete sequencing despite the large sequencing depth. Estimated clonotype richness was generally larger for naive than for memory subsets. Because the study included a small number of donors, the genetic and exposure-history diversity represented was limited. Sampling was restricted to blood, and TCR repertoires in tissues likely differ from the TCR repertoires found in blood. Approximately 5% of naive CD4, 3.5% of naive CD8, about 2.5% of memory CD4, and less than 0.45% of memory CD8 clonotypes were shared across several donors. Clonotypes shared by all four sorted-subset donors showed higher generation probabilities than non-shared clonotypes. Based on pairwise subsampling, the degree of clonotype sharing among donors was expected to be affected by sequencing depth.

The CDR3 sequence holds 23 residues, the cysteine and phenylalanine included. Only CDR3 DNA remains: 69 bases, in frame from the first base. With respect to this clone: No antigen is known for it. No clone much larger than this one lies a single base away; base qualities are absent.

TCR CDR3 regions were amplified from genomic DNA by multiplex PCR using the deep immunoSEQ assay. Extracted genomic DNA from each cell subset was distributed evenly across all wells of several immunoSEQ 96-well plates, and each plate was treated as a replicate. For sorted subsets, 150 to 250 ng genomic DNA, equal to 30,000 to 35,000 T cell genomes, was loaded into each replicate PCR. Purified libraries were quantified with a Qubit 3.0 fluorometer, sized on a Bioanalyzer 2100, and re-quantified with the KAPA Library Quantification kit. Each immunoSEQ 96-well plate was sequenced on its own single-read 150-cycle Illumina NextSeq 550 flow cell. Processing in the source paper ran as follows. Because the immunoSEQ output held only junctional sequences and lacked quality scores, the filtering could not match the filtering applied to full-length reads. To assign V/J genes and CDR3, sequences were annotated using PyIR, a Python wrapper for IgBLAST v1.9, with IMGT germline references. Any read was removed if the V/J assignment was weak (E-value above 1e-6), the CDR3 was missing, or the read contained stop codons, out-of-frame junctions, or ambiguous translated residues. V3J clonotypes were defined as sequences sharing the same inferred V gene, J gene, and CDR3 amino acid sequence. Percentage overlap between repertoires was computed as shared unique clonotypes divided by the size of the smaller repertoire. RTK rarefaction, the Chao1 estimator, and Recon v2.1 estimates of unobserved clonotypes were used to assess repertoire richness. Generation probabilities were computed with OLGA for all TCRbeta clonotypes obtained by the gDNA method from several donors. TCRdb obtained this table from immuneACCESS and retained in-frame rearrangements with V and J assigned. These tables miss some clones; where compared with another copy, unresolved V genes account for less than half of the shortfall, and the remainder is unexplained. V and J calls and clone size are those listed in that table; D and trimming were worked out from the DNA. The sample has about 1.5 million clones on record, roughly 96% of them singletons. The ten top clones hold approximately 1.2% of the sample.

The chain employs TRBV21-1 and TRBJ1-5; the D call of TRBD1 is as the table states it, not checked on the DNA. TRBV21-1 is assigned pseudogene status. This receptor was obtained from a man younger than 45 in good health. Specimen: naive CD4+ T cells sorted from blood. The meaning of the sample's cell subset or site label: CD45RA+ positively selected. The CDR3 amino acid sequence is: CASSKVIVKQSSDSFPSNQPQHF. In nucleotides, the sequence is TGTGCCAGCAGCAAAGTTATCGTGAAGCAGTCATCAGACAGTTTCCCTAGCAATCAGCCCCAGCATTTT.